The rows below give T cell receptor beta chains drawn from one sample of a study of blood T cell repertoires in COVID-19. TCRdb's copy holds only in-frame clones and misses some; the assay was immunoSEQ multiplex PCR. The sample records about 29,000 clones, about four fifths being singletons. The sequenced material came from peripheral blood. These receptors were obtained from a man older than 75 with active COVID-19. The CDR3 runs from the conserved cysteine through the conserved F or W. D genes are given only for firm matches. The size field is filled for only some rows; it gives once, few, many or a size class.

>TRBJ2-5|-|-|TRBV29-1
TGCAGCGTTGATCAGGGAGAGACCCAGTACTTC
CSVDQGETQYF
>TRBJ2-1|-|TRBD1|TRBV29-1
TGCAGCGTTCGGGACAGGTCCTCCTACAATGAGCAGTTCTTC
CSVRDRSSYNEQFF
>TRBJ2-7|-|TRBD2|TRBV6-6
TGTGCCAGCAGTTACGCCCCCGGGACTAGCTCCTACGAGCAGTACTTC
CASSYAPGTSSYEQYF
>TRBJ1-2|-|-|TRBV19
TGTGCCAGTAGTACCCAACAGGGAAGTGGCTACACCTTC
CASSTQQGSGYTF
>TRBJ1-5|-|-|TRBV7-4
TGTGCCAGCAGCCCCTATGCCCAGGGTCCCACGATCGACAGTAGCAATCAGCCCCAGCATTTT
CASSPYAQGPTIDSSNQPQHF
>TRBJ1-2|-|-|TRBV21-1
TGTGCCAGCAGCAAATCTGGTCAGGTGGACTATGGCTACACCTTC
CASSKSGQVDYGYTF
>TRBJ2-7|-|-|TRBV14
TGTGCCAGCAGCCACCAGGGTGTGGATTACGAGCAGTACTTC
CASSHQGVDYEQYF
>TRBJ1-2|-|TRBD1|TRBV6-6
TGTGCCAGCAGCCACGGACAGGTATATGGCTACACCTTC
CASSHGQVYGYTF
>TRBJ2-3|once|-|TRBV6-2/TRBV6-3
TGTGCCAGCAGTTACCCCGAACGGGAGGATACGCAGTATTTT
CASSYPEREDTQYF
>TRBJ2-7|-|TRBD1|TRBV5-6
TGTGCCAGCAGGACGACCGGGACAGTTTTGTACGAGCAGTACTTC
CASRTTGTVLYEQYF
>TRBJ1-2|-|-|TRBV7-9
TGTGCCAGCAGCTTGGGGGAGGGCGGCTACACCTTC
CASSLGEGGYTF
>TRBJ2-4|-|-|TRBV11-3
TGTGCCAGCAGCTTAGGGGGGACTGGAGCCAAAAACATTCAGTACTTC
CASSLGGTGAKNIQYF
>TRBJ2-1|-|TRBD2|TRBV7-9
TGTGCCAGCAGCTACCGGACTAGCGGGGGGGCCTACAATGAGCAGTTCTTC
CASSYRTSGGAYNEQFF
>TRBJ2-5|-|-|TRBV5-1
TGCGCCAGCAGTCCGGGACTCCCCTCAGAGACCCAGTACTTC
CASSPGLPSETQYF
>TRBJ1-1|-|-|TRBV21-1
TGTGCCAGCAGCAAAGCCCCGACAGGATTGATGAACACTGAAGCTTTCTTT
CASSKAPTGLMNTEAFF
>TRBJ2-5|-|-|TRBV12-3/TRBV12-4
TGTGCCAGCAGTTTCCTCGGGACCCAGTACTTC
CASSFLGTQYF
>TRBJ2-2|-|TRBD1|TRBV27
TGTGCCAGCAGACGAACAGGGGGCTACACCGGGGAGCTGTTTTTT
CASRRTGGYTGELFF
>TRBJ2-7|-|-|TRBV19
TGTGCCAGTAGAGCGCAGGGGACCTACGAGCAGTACTTC
CASRAQGTYEQYF
>TRBJ2-3|-|TRBD1|TRBV30
TGTGCCTGGAGTGATGGCCAGGGGGTTTCAGATACGCAGTATTTT
CAWSDGQGVSDTQYF
>TRBJ2-6|-|TRBD1|TRBV7-9
TGTGCCGGACAGGTAACTGGGGCCAACGTCCTGACTTTC
CAGQVTGANVLTF
>TRBJ2-4|once|-|TRBV10-1
TGCGCCAGCAGTGATCACGGGGGGCCGGCCAAAAACATTCAGTACTTC
CASSDHGGPAKNIQYF
>TRBJ2-7|-|-|TRBV6-5
TGTGCCAGCAGCCCCCGGGACAAGTCCTACGAGCAGTACTTC
CASSPRDKSYEQYF
>TRBJ2-2|-|-|TRBV13
TGTGCCAGCAGCCCCTACGCGGGGCTGGGGACCGGGGAGCTGTTTTTT
CASSPYAGLGTGELFF
>TRBJ2-3|-|-|TRBV19
TGTGCCAGTAGTATAGATCTCAGGGGTCCCAGCACAGATACGCAGTATTTT
CASSIDLRGPSTDTQYF
>TRBJ2-1|-|TRBD2|TRBV11-1
TGTGCCAGCAGCTTAAGTAGCGGGGGGGCATGGAATGAGCAGTTCTTC
CASSLSSGGAWNEQFF
>TRBJ2-3|-|-|TRBV29-1
TGCAGCGTTGAAGCCGTCCAGGGCACAGATACGCAGTATTTT
CSVEAVQGTDTQYF
>TRBJ1-2|-|-|TRBV6-1
TGTGCCAGCAGTGAAGGTTTCAGGGATGGCGGCTACACCTTC
CASSEGFRDGGYTF
>TRBJ2-2|-|-|TRBV27
TGTGCCAGCAGTATCTGGAGGAGGGGACTGAACACCGGGGAGCTGTTTTTT
CASSIWRRGLNTGELFF
>TRBJ1-4|-|-|TRBV3-1/TRBV3-2
TGTGCCAGCAGCCAAGCTAGACAGGTCCTAAATGAAAAACTGTTTTTT
CASSQARQVLNEKLFF
>TRBJ2-7|once|TRBD1|TRBV27
TGTGCCAGCAGTTTAATAGGGACAGGGTCCTACGAGCAGTACTTC
CASSLIGTGSYEQYF
>TRBJ2-2|few|-|TRBV6-4
TGTGCCAGCAGTGACTCGAGCAGGGCGGACACCGGGGAGCTGTTTTTT
CASSDSSRADTGELFF
>TRBJ1-6|-|-|TRBV4-1
TGCGCCAGCAGCCAAGTGGGGGGATATAATTCACCCCTCCACTTT
CASSQVGGYNSPLHF
>TRBJ2-2|-|-|TRBV5-1
TGCGCCAGCAGCTCCCGGGACTCGACTAACGGGGAGCTGTTTTTT
CASSSRDSTNGELFF
>TRBJ2-7|-|-|TRBV2
TGTGCCAGCAACTTCGCGGGTTCCTACGAGCAGTACTTC
CASNFAGSYEQYF
>TRBJ1-2|-|-|TRBV30
TGTGCCTGGAGTGTGCGGGGGTTGGATGGCTACACCTTC
CAWSVRGLDGYTF
>TRBJ1-6|-|-|TRBV3-1/TRBV3-2
TGTGCCAGCAGCCCAGGGAATTCACCCCTCCACTTT
CASSPGNSPLHF
>TRBJ2-2|-|-|TRBV3-1/TRBV3-2
TGTGCCAGCAGCCATACAGGAAGACCCACCGGGGAGCTGTTTTTT
CASSHTGRPTGELFF
>TRBJ2-1|-|-|TRBV11-3
TGTGCCAGCAGCTTAGGCACGGGAATCTCCTACAATGAGCAGTTCTTC
CASSLGTGISYNEQFF
>TRBJ2-7|-|-|TRBV6-5
TGTGCCAGCAGTACAGGTCACCCCCCCTACGAGCAGTACTTC
CASSTGHPPYEQYF
>TRBJ1-1|-|TRBD1|TRBV2
TGTGCCAGCAGGGACAGGGCCACTGAAGCTTTCTTT
CASRDRATEAFF
>TRBJ2-1|-|TRBD1|TRBV7-9
TGTGCCAGCAGCGTCACAGGGGTGCATGAGCAGTTCTTC
CASSVTGVHEQFF
>TRBJ2-3|-|-|TRBV9
TGTGCCAGCAGCGTGGCAGGGAACACAGATACGCAGTATTTT
CASSVAGNTDTQYF
>TRBJ2-1|few|TRBD1|TRBV11-3
TGTGCCAGCAGCTTAGGGTCCGGGACAGGGGGATACAATGAGCAGTTCTTC
CASSLGSGTGGYNEQFF
>TRBJ2-3|-|TRBD2|TRBV3-1/TRBV3-2
TGTGCCAGCAGGCGCGGGACTAGCGGTTCCACAGATACGCAGTATTTT
CASRRGTSGSTDTQYF
>TRBJ1-2|-|TRBD1|TRBV20-1
TGCAGTGCTCGGACAGGGTATGGCTACACCTTC
CSARTGYGYTF
>TRBJ1-5|-|-|TRBV19
TGTGCCAGCGGGGGGAGCAATCAGCCCCAGCATTTT
CASGGSNQPQHF
>TRBJ2-7|few|TRBD1|TRBV29-1
TGCAGCGCCCTACAGGGGGCGGTCGCCGAGCAGTACTTC
CSALQGAVAEQYF
>TRBJ2-7|-|-|TRBV5-5
TGTGCCAGCAGCTTTGGACACACCTACGAGCAGTACTTC
CASSFGHTYEQYF
>TRBJ1-2|once|-|TRBV19
TGTGCCGCATCCTCCGGGGGGACCAACTATGGCTACACCTTC
CAASSGGTNYGYTF
>TRBJ2-6|-|-|TRBV10-2
TGCGCCAGCAGATCCAGCTCTGGGGCCAACGTCCTGACTTTC
CASRSSSGANVLTF
>TRBJ1-6|-|TRBD1|TRBV6-5
TGTGCCAGCAGGAACAGGGGAACTGATAATTCACCCCTCCACTTT
CASRNRGTDNSPLHF
>TRBJ2-2|-|-|TRBV3-1/TRBV3-2
TGTGCCAGCAGCCAAGATGGAGGGGCGAATGCGAACACCGGGGAGCTGTTTTTT
CASSQDGGANANTGELFF
>TRBJ2-3|once|-|TRBV7-6
TGTGCCAGCAGCCCGCGGGACTCCATGAGGGGCACAGATACGCAGTATTTT
CASSPRDSMRGTDTQYF
>TRBJ2-7|-|TRBD1|TRBV15
TGTGCCACCAGCACTGACAGGGGGACCTACGAGCAGTACTTC
CATSTDRGTYEQYF
>TRBJ1-4|-|TRBD1|TRBV27
TGTGCCAGCAGTCCGGACAGGGCCGGACAGGAAAAACTGTTTTTT
CASSPDRAGQEKLFF
>TRBJ2-3|-|TRBD2|TRBV20-1
TGCAGTGCTAGTGTTGGCCTAGCGGGTACGCAGTATTTT
CSASVGLAGTQYF
>TRBJ2-7|few|TRBD1|TRBV5-4
TGTGCCAGCAGCACGAGGACAGGGACCCCTACCTACGAGCAGTACTTC
CASSTRTGTPTYEQYF
>TRBJ1-2|-|-|TRBV7-9
TGTGCCAGCAGCTCTTCTGGTCATCAGGGGTACTATGGCTACACCTTC
CASSSSGHQGYYGYTF
>TRBJ1-6|-|TRBD1|TRBV6-5
TGTGCCAGTTGCGAACTCCGGGACAGGAATTCACCCCTCCACTTT
CASCELRDRNSPLHF